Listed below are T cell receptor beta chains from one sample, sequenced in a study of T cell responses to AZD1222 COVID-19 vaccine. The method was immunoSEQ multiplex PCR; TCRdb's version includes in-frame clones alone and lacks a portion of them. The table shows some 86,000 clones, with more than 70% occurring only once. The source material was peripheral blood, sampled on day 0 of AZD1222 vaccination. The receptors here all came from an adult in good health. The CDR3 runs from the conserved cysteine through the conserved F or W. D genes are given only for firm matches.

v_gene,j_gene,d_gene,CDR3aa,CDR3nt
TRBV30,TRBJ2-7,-,CAWRQGYEQYF,TGTGCCTGGAGGCAAGGCTACGAGCAGTACTTC
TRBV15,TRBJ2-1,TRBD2,CATSSGPSGGDNEQFF,TGTGCCACCAGCAGTGGGCCTAGCGGGGGAGACAATGAGCAGTTCTTC
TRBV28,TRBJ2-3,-,CASSSGTSTDTQYF,TGTGCCAGCAGTTCGGGGACGAGCACAGATACGCAGTATTTT
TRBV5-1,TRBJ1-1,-,CASSSSGGGTEAFF,TGCGCCAGCAGCTCCTCGGGAGGCGGCACTGAAGCTTTCTTT
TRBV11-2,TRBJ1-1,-,CASSAIFRGGTEAFF,TGTGCCAGCAGCGCGATCTTTAGGGGAGGCACTGAAGCTTTCTTT
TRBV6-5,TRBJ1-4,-,CASRRGGQTNEKLFF,TGTGCCAGCAGGCGGGGGGGGCAAACTAATGAAAAACTGTTTTTT
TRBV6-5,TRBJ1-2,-,CASSYGQGNTYGYTF,TGTGCCAGCAGTTACGGGCAGGGCAACACCTATGGCTACACCTTC
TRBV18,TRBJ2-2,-,CASSPPGWTGELFF,TGTGCCAGCTCACCACCGGGATGGACCGGGGAGCTGTTTTTT
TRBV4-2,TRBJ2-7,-,CASSQGLILSYEQYF,TGTGCCAGCAGCCAAGGTCTGATCCTGTCCTACGAGCAGTACTTC
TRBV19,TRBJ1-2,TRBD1,CASSILTGDYGYTF,TGTGCCAGTAGTATTCTTACAGGGGATTATGGCTACACCTTC
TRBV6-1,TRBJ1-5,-,CASSERSSRPQHF,TGTGCCAGCAGTGAACGTTCTAGTAGGCCCCAGCATTTT
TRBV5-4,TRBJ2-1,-,CASRLGYNEQFF,TGTGCCAGCCGCCTAGGTTACAATGAGCAGTTCTTC
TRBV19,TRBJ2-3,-,CASGVLKDTQYF,TGTGCCTCGGGGGTCCTAAAAGATACGCAGTATTTT
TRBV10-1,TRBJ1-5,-,CASRSGSNQPQHF,TGCGCCAGCAGATCTGGAAGCAATCAGCCCCAGCATTTT